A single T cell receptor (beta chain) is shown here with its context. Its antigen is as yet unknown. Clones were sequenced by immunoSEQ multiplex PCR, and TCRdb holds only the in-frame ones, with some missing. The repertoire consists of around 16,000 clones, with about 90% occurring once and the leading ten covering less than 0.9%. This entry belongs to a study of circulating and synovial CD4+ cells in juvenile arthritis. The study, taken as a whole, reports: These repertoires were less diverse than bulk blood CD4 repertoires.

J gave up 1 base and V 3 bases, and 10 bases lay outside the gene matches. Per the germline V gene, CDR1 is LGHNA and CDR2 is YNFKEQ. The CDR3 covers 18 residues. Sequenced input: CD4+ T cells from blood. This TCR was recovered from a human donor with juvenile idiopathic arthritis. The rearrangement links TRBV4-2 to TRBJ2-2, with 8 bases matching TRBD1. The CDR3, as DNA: TGTGCCAGCAGCCATCCACTAACAGGGGGGTGGAACACCGGGGAGCTGTTTTTT. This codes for CASSHPLTGGWNTGELFF.